This T cell receptor beta chain was recorded in a study of blood T cells in healthy people across ages. This CDR3 is 15 amino acids long. CDR1 and CDR2 from the germline V gene are LGHDT and YNNKEL (reference sequence). J lost 6 bases, V lost 4 bases, and 9 bases had no gene match. Together with a sample-barcoded 5' primer, a J-beta primer mix was included in a second PCR lasting about 6 to 11 cycles. One entry per CDR3 protein results from TCRdb running MiXCR on the 5' RACE reads. The sample yields 750,000 or so distinct CDR3 sequences, approximately 25% seen once. As for this clonotype: Its antigen remains unidentified.

Study-wide findings and caveats: Aged donors had fewer naive CD4+ cells and lower diversity than long-lived donors.

These same data were also listed under a study on T cells of mothers and their children.

The sample comprised blood. This TCR derives from a boy aged 5-17 years in good health. This chain uses TRBV3-1 with TRBJ2-7; 10 nucleotides match TRBD1. This CDR3 reads CASSLYGTGDSEQYF. In DNA form, the CDR3 reads TGTGCCAGCAGCCTCTACGGGACAGGGGATAGCGAGCAGTACTTC.